The 3 T cell receptor beta chains reported below all come from one sample, sequenced in a study of monozygotic twins with inflammatory bowel disease. With the 5' RACE reads reprocessed, TCRdb shows one record per CDR3 protein and no DNA. The sample has approximately 150,000 distinct CDR3 sequences. The specimen sequenced was blood. The receptors derive from a human donor with ulcerative colitis or Crohn's disease, or a healthy co-twin of an affected twin (not recorded which).

The genes are TRBV5-1 and TRBJ2-7; TCRdb lists TRBD2, though no DNA is available to test this call. This CDR3 is built from 16 residues. Germline assignment: CDR1 SGHRS and CDR2 YFSETQ. The chain's CDR3 is CASSLAGRLEGYEQYF.

The chain uses TRBV7-2 and TRBJ2-7; the TRBD1 assignment by TCRdb is unverifiable without DNA. This CDR3 comprises 15 residues. Germline values: CDR1 SGHTA, CDR2 FQGNSA. CDR3 residues: CASRQSSGQTYEQYF.

The chain joins TRBV15 to TRBJ1-6; TCRdb's assignment of TRBD1 cannot be checked, as there is no DNA. This CDR3 contains 13 residues. Germline V gives CDR1 LNHNV, CDR2 YYDKDF (reference sequence). CDR3 amino acids: CATRTGQNSPLHF.